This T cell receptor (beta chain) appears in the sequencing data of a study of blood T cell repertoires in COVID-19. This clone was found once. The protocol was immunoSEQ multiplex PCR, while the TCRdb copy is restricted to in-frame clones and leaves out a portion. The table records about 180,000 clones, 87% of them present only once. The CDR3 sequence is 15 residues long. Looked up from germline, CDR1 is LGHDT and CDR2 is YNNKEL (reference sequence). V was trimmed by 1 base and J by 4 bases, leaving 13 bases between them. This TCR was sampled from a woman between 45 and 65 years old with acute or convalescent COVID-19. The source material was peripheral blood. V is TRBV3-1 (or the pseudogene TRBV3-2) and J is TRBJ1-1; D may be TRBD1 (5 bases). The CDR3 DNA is TGTGCCAGCAGCCAAGTTGGGGCGGGAATCACTGAAGCTTTCTTT. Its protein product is CASSQVGAGITEAFF.